This T cell receptor (beta chain) was captured in a study of OX40 agonist ivuxolimab in advanced cancers. Across the whole study: An anti-OX40 (CD134) antibody with agonistic activity, ivuxolimab, was administered to patients. Whole-study results and caveats: Clonal expansion by week 6 occurred in CD4+ and CD8+ blood T cells (at 0.1 to 3.0 mg/kg).

V gave up 7 bases and J gave up 3 bases; unmatched junction bases: 5. The CDR3 is 14 amino acids. Germline V gives CDR1 MDHEN, CDR2 SYDVKM. Sequencing used immunoSEQ multiplex PCR; TCRdb keeps in-frame clones, though not all of them. The table lists fewer than 60,000 clones, around 85% of them singletons. Drawing of blood for sampling happened at baseline, at cycle 4 day 1, and at cycle 7 day 1. As to this clone: Its target is not known.

The chain combines TRBV28 with TRBJ1-4; 7 positions agree with TRBD1. Source: CD4+ or CD8+ T cells sorted from blood, taken in a trial of the OX40 agonist ivuxolimab. The source is an adult with an advanced solid tumor such as melanoma, head and neck, liver or kidney cancer. The CDR3 nucleotides are TGTGCCAGCACCCGACAGGGCTCTAATGAAAAACTGTTTTTT. It is translated as CASTRQGSNEKLFF. The entire variable domain, with the rest obtained from reference TRBV28 and TRBJ1-4, is as follows: DVKVTQSSRYLVKRTGEKVFLECVQDMDHENMFWYRQDPGLGLRLIYFSYDVKMKEKGDIPEGYSVSREKKERFSLILESASTNQTSMYLCASTRQGSNEKLFFGSGTQLSVL.